The clone carrying this TCR beta chain has just one count. One end of the junction fails to match germline, which may point to a read error. Some clones are missing from TCRdb's copy, which holds only in-frame ones; the method was immunoSEQ multiplex PCR. The table lists around 60,000 clones, 80% to 85% of them singletons, with 3.2% in the top ten. The data were obtained in a study of PD-L1 blockade in urothelial cancer. About the research overall: Patients began atezolizumab, 1,200 mg intravenously every 3 weeks, at some point between 2013 and 2015. Each patient had 0 to 3 earlier chemotherapy regimens. Blood samples had a median of 141,255 T cells.

The CDR3 contains 11 residues. CDR1 is LNHDA and CDR2 is SQIVND in the germline V gene (reference sequence). Time point indicated: pretreatment peripheral blood. The receptor was isolated from a man between 65 and 85 years old with urothelial cancer. The V call is TRBV19, the J call TRBJ1-1; a weak D match, TRBD1 (6 bases). The starting material was PBMCs, obtained around atezolizumab (anti-PD-L1) treatment. The CDR3: CASSYVGGPHF. Written as DNA, the CDR3 is TGTGCCAGTTCCTACGTGGGGGGGCCCCACTTT.